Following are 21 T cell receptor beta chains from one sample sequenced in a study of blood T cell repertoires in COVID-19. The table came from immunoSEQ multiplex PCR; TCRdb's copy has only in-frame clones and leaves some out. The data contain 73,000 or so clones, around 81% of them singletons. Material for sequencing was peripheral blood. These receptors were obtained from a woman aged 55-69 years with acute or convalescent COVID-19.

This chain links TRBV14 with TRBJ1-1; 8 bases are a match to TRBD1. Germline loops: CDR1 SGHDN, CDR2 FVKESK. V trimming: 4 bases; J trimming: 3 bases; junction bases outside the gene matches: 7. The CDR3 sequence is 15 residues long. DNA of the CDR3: TGTGCCAGCAGCCCCCGGACAGGGAGCCACACTGAAGCTTTCTTT. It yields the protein CASSPRTGSHTEAFF. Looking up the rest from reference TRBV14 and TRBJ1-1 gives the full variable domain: EAGVTQFPSHSVIEKGQTVTLRCDPISGHDNLYWYRRVMGKEIKFLLHFVKESKQDESGMPNNRFLAERTGGTYSTLKVQPAELEDSGVYFCASSPRTGSHTEAFFGQGTRLTVV.

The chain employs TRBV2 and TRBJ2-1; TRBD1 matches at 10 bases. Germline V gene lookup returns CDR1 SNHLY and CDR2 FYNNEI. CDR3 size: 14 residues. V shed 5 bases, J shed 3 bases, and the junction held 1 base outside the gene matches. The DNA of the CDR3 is TGTGCCAGCAGTTGGACAGGGGGCTACAATGAGCAGTTCTTC. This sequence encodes CASSWTGGYNEQFF.

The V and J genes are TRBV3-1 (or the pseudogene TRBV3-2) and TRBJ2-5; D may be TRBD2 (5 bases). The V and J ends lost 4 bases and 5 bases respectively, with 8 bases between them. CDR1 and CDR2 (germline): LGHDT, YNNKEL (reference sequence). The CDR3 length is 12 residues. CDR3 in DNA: TGTGCCAGCAGCCCACCTAGCGAGACCCAGTACTTC. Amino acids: CASSPPSETQYF.

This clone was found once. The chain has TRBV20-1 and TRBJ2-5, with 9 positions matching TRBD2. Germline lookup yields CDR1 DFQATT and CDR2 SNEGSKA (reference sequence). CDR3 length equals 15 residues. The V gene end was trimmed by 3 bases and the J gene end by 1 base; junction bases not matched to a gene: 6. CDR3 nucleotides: TGCAGTGCTAGTGACAGCGGGGGGTTCCAAGAGACCCAGTACTTC. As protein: CSASDSGGFQETQYF.

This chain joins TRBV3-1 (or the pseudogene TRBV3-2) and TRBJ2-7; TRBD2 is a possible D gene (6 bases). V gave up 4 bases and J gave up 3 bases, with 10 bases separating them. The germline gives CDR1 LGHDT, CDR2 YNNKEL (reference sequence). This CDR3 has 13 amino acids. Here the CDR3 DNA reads TGTGCCAGCAGCCCCGGGACTCGCTACGAGCAGTACTTC. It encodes CASSPGTRYEQYF.

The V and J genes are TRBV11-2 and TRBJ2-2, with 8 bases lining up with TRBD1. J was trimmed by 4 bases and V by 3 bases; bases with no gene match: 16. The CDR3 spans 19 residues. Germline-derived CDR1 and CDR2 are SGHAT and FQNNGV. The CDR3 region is CASSFVFGLRGQSTGELFF. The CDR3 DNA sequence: TGTGCCAGCAGCTTTGTCTTCGGGCTCAGGGGGCAAAGCACCGGGGAGCTGTTTTTT.

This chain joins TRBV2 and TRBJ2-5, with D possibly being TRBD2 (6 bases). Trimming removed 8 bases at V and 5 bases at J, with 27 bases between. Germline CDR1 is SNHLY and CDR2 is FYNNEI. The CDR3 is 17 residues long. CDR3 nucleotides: TGTGCCAGCCTACAAAAGGGCGGGGTCGCACCCCCGGAGACCCAGTACTTC. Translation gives CASLQKGGVAPPETQYF.

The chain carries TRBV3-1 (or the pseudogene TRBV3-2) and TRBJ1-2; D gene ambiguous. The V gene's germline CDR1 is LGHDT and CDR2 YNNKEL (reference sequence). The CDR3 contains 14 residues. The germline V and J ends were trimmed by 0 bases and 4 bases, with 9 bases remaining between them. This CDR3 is CASSQEETVYGYTF. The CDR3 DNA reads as TGTGCCAGCAGCCAAGAAGAAACAGTCTATGGCTACACCTTC.

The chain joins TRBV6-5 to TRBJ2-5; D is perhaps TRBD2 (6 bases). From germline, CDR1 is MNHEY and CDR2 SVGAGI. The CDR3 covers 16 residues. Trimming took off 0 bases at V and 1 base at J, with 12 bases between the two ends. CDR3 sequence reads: CASSYSLPGGQETQYF. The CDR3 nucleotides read TGTGCCAGCAGTTACTCGCTTCCCGGGGGCCAAGAGACCCAGTACTTC.

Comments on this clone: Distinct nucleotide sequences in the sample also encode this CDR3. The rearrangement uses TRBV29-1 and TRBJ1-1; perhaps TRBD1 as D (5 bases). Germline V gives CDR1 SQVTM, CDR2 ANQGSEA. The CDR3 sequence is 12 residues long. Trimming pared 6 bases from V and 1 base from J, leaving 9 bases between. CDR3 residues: CSVGQGNTEAFF. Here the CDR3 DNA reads TGCAGCGTCGGGCAGGGGAACACTGAAGCTTTCTTT.

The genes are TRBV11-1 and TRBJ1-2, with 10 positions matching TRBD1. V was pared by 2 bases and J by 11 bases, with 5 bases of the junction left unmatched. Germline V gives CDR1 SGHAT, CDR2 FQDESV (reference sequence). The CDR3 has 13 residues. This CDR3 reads CASSLRDRGEYTF. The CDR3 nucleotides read TGTGCCAGCAGCTTAAGGGACAGGGGCGAATACACCTTC. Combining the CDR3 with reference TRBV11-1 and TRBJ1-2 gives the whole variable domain EAEVAQSPRYKITEKSQAVAFWCDPISGHATLYWYRQILGQGPELLVQFQDESVVDDSQLPKDRFSAERLKGVDSTLKIQPAELGDSAMYLCASSLRDRGEYTFGSGTRLTVV.

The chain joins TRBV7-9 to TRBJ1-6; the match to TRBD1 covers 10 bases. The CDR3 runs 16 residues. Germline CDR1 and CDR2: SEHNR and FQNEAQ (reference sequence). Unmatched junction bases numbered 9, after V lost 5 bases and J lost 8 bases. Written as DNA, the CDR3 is TGTGCCAGCAGCCTACGGGACAGGGGAAAACATTCACCCCTCCACTTT. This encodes CASSLRDRGKHSPLHF. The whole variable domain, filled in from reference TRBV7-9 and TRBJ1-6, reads DTGVSQNPRHKITKRGQNVTFRCDPISEHNRLYWYRQTLGQGPEFLTYFQNEAQLEKSRLLSDRFSAERPKGSFSTLEIQRTEQGDSAMYLCASSLRDRGKHSPLHFGNGTRLTVT.

CDR3 coding DNA: TGTGCCAGCAGTGCAAACGGACAGAACACTGAAGCTTTCTTT. It codes for CASSANGQNTEAFF. The chain uses TRBV2 and TRBJ1-1; D may be TRBD1 (5 bases). This CDR3 contains 14 residues. V lost 4 bases and J 1 base, leaving 10 bases between the germline ends. Germline V lookup: CDR1 SNHLY, CDR2 FYNNEI.

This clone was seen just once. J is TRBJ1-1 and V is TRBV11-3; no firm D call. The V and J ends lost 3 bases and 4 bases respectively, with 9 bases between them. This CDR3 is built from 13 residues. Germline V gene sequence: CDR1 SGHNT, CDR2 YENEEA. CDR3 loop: CASSLATATEAFF. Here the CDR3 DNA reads TGTGCCAGCAGCTTGGCTACAGCCACTGAAGCTTTCTTT.

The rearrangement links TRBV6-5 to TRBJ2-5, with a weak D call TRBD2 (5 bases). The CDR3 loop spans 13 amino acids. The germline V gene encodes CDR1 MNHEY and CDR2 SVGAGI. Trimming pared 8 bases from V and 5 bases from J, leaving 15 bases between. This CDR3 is CASSTGKYETQYF. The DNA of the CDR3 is TGTGCCAGCTCCACCGGGAAATACGAGACCCAGTACTTC.

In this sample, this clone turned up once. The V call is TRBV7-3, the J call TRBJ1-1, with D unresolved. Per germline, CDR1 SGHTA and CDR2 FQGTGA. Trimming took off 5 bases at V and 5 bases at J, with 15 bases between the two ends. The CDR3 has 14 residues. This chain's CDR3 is CASSPVERSTEAFF. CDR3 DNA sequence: TGTGCCAGCAGCCCCGTGGAAAGGAGTACTGAAGCTTTCTTT.

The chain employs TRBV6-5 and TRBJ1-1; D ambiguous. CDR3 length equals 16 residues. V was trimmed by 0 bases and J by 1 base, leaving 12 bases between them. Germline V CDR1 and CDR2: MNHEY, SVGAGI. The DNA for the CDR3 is TGTGCCAGCAGTTACTCTTTCTTTTCCGGGAACACTGAAGCTTTCTTT. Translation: CASSYSFFSGNTEAFF.

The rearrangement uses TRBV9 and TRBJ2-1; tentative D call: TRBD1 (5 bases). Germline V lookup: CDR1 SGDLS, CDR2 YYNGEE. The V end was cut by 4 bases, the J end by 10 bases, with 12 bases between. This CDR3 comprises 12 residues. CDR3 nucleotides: TGTGCCAGCAGCCTCTCAGGGCTAGAGCAGTTCTTC. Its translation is CASSLSGLEQFF. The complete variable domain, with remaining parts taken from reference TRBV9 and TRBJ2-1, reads DSGVTQTPKHLITATGQRVTLRCSPRSGDLSVYWYQQSLDQGLQFLIQYYNGEERAKGNILERFSAQQFPDLHSELNLSSLELGDSALYFCASSLSGLEQFFGPGTRLTVL.

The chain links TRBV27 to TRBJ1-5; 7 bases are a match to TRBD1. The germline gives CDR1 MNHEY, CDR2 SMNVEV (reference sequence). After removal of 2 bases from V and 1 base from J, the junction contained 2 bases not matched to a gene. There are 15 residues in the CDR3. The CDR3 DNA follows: TGTGCCAGCAGTTTAATCAGGGGGAGCAATCAGCCCCAGCATTTT. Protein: CASSLIRGSNQPQHF.

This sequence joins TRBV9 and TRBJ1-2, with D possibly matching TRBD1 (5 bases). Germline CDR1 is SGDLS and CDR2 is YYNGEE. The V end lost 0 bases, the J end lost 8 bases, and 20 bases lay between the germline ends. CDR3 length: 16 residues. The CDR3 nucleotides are TGTGCCAGCAGCGTAGTTGCAGGGACGGAGGGAGGAGGCTACACCTTC. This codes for CASSVVAGTEGGGYTF.

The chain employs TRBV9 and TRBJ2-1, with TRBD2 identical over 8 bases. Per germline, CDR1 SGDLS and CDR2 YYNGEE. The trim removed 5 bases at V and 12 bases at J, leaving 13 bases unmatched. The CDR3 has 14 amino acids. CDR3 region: CASSPGLVSGGQFF. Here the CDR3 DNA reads TGTGCCAGCAGTCCGGGACTAGTTTCGGGGGGGCAGTTCTTC.